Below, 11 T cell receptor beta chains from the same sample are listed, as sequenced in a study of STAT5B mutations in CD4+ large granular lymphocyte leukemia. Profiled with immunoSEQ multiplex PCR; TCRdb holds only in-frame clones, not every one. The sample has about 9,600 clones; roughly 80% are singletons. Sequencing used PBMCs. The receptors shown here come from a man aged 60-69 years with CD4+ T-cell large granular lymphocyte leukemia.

CDR3 region: CATSRARLAQETQYF. DNA of the CDR3: TGTGCCACCAGCAGGGCTAGGTTAGCGCAAGAGACCCAGTACTTC. This chain links TRBV15 with TRBJ2-5; D may be TRBD2 (5 bases). This CDR3 has 15 residues. The V and J ends lost 3 bases and 2 bases respectively, with 13 bases between them. Per the germline V gene, CDR1 is LNHNV and CDR2 is YYDKDF (reference sequence).

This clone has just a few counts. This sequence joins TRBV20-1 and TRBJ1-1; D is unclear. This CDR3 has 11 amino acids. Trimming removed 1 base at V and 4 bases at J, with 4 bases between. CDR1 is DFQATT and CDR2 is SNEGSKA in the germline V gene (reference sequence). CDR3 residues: CSARVATEAFF. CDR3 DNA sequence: TGCAGTGCTAGAGTCGCCACTGAAGCTTTCTTT.

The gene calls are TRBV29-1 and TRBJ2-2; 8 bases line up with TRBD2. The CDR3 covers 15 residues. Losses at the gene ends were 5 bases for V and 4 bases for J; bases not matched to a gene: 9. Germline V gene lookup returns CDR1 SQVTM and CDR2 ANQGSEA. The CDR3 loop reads CSVTYLAGFTGELFF. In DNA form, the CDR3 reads TGCAGCGTTACGTACCTAGCGGGTTTCACCGGGGAGCTGTTTTTT.

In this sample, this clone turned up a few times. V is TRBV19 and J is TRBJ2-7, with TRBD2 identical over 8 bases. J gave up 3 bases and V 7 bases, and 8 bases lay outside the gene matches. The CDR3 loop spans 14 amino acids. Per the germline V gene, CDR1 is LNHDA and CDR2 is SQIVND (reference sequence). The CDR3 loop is CASKDREGNYEQYF. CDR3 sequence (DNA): TGTGCCAGTAAGGACCGGGAGGGTAACTACGAGCAGTACTTC.

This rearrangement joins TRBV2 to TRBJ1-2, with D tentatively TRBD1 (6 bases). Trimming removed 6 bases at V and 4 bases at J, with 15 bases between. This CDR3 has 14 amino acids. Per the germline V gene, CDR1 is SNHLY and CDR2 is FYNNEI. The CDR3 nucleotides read TGTGCCAGCAGCCGGGACAAGGGCCTCTATGGCTACACCTTC. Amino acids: CASSRDKGLYGYTF.

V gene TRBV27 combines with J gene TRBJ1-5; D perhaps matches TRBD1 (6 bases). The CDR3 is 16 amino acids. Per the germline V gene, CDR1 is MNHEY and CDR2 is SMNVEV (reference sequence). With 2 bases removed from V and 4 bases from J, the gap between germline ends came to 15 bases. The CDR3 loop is CASSLTGSFWNQPQHF. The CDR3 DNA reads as TGTGCCAGCAGTTTAACAGGGAGTTTTTGGAATCAGCCCCAGCATTTT.

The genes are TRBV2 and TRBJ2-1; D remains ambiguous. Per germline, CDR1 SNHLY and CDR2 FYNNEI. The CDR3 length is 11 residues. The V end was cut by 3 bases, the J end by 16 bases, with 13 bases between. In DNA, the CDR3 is TGTGCCAGCAGTGATCGCAGGTACTACTTCTTC. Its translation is CASSDRRYYFF.

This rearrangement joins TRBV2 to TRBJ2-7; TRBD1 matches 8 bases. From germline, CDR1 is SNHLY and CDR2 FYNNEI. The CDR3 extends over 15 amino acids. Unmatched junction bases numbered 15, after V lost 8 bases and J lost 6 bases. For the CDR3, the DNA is TGTGCCAGCTATCGGAGGACAGGGAGGAATTCCGAGCAGTACTTC. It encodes CASYRRTGRNSEQYF.

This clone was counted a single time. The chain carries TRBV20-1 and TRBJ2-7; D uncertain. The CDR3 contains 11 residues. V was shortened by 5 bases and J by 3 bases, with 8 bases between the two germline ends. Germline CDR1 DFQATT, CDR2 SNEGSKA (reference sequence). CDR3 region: CSARLDYEQYF. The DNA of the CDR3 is TGCAGTGCTCGGCTAGACTACGAGCAGTACTTC.

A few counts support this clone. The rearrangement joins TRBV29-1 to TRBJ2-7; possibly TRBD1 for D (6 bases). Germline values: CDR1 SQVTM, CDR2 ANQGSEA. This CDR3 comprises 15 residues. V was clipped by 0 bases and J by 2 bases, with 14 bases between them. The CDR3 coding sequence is TGCAGCGTTGAAGATCGGGACAAATTTCCCTACGAGCAGTACTTC. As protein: CSVEDRDKFPYEQYF.

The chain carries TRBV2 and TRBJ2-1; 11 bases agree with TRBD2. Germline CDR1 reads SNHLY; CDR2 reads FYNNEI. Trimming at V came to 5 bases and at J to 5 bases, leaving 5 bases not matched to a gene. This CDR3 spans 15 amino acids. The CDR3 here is CASSSTSGINNEQFF. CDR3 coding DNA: TGTGCCAGCAGTTCGACTAGCGGGATTAACAATGAGCAGTTCTTC. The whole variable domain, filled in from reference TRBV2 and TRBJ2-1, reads EPEVTQTPSHQVTQMGQEVILRCVPISNHLYFYWYRQILGQKVEFLVSFYNNEISEKSEIFDDQFSVERPDGSNFTLKIRSTKLEDSAMYFCASSSTSGINNEQFFGPGTRLTVL.